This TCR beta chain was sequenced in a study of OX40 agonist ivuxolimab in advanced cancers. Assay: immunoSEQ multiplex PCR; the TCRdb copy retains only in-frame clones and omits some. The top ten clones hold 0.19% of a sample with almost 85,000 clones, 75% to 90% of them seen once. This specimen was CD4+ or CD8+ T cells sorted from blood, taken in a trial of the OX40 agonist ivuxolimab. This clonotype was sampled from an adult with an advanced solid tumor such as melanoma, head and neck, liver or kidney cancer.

Here the CDR3 DNA reads TGTGCCAGCAGCTTAACGAAGGAGAATGAGCAGTTCTTC. It translates to CASSLTKENEQFF. The chain has TRBV7-3 and TRBJ2-1; no reliable D call. V lost 0 bases and J lost 7, with 7 bases in between. CDR1 and CDR2 from the germline V gene are SGHTA and FQGTGA. The CDR3 runs 13 residues.